These T cell receptor beta chains were read from a single sample in a study of human versus mouse CDR3 diversity and MHC coevolution. Libraries were prepared by immunoSEQ multiplex PCR; TCRdb keeps only in-frame clonotypes and omits some of them. The sample records about 83,000 clones, less than 95% being singletons. The sample consisted of naive CD4+ T cells from blood. These receptors all come from a person aged 25-75 years in good health. Each CDR3 is given with its conserved first and last residue. Each record gives: clone size, D gene, V gene, J gene, CDR3 DNA, CDR3 protein. The D gene is left open where the match is weak. Expanded clones get a size class; other rows say once, few or many, or leave the size out.

few,-,TRBV10-3,TRBJ2-4,TGTGCCACCCGGGAGTCCGAAAACATTCAGTACTTC,CATRESENIQYF
-,-,TRBV4-1,TRBJ1-6,TGCGCCAGCAGCCAAGGAGTACTTCATAATTCACCCCTCCACTTT,CASSQGVLHNSPLHF
-,TRBD1,TRBV28,TRBJ1-5,TGTGCCAGCAGTCGCCGTGGGACAGGAACCAGGCAGCCCCAGCATTTT,CASSRRGTGTRQPQHF
-,TRBD2,TRBV4-1,TRBJ2-1,TGCGCCAGCAGCCGAGTAGCGGGAACGAATGAGCAGTTCTTC,CASSRVAGTNEQFF
-,TRBD2,TRBV5-8,TRBJ2-7,TGTGCCAGCAGCTTGGTCGTCAGCGGGAGGGAGGCCTACGAGCAGTACTTC,CASSLVVSGREAYEQYF
few,-,TRBV29-1,TRBJ1-1,TGCAGCGTTGGACGGGACACTGAAGCTTTCTTT,CSVGRDTEAFF
-,-,TRBV29-1,TRBJ2-2,TGCAGCGTTGAAGATCGAGCGAACACCGGGGAGCTGTTTTTT,CSVEDRANTGELFF
-,TRBD1,TRBV27,TRBJ1-1,TGTGCCAGCAGTTTAGGGGACAGGGGGCGATACGCTGAAGCTTTCTTT,CASSLGDRGRYAEAFF
-,-,TRBV11-2,TRBJ1-1,TGTGCCAGCAGCTTAGATCAGGGGATGAACACTGAAGCTTTCTTT,CASSLDQGMNTEAFF
-,TRBD1,TRBV7-8,TRBJ1-5,TGTGCCAGCAGCTACTCCGGGACAGCAAATCAGCCCCAGCATTTT,CASSYSGTANQPQHF
-,-,TRBV30,TRBJ1-6,TGTGCCTGGAGTGTACTGGGACTGGTGAATTCACCCCTCCACTTT,CAWSVLGLVNSPLHF
-,-,TRBV27,TRBJ2-7,TGTGCCAGCAGGCTGACAGCTACCTACGAGCAGTACTTC,CASRLTATYEQYF
-,-,TRBV6-1,TRBJ1-5,TGTGCCAGCACCACTGTTGGGGGCAGCAATCAGCCCCAGCATTTT,CASTTVGGSNQPQHF
-,TRBD2,TRBV15,TRBJ2-3,TGTGCCACCAGCATTAGCGGGAGTGGAAATACGCAGTATTTT,CATSISGSGNTQYF
-,-,TRBV29-1,TRBJ2-1,TGCAGCGTTAGTCTCAGAAGTTCCTACAATGAGCAGTTCTTC,CSVSLRSSYNEQFF
-,-,TRBV30,TRBJ1-2,TGTGCCTGGAGTACCAGTTTCTATGGCTACACCTTC,CAWSTSFYGYTF
-,TRBD2,TRBV6-4,TRBJ2-7,TGTGCCAGCAGTGGATGGACTAGCGGGAGACGTACCTGGGGCGAGCAGTACTTC,CASSGWTSGRRTWGEQYF
-,-,TRBV7-6,TRBJ2-3,TGTGCCAGCAGCTTAGCCCCCCTAGTTTCAGATACGCAGTATTTT,CASSLAPLVSDTQYF
-,-,TRBV30,TRBJ1-1,TGTGCCTGGAGTGCTACGGGACATTCTGAAGCTTTCTTT,CAWSATGHSEAFF
-,TRBD1,TRBV5-1,TRBJ1-1,TGCGCCAGCAGCCCGGGACAGTCCACTGAAGCTTTCTTT,CASSPGQSTEAFF
-,-,TRBV6-6,TRBJ1-1,TGTGCCAGCAGTTACAGGTCCAGGGGCGGGACTGAAGCTTTCTTT,CASSYRSRGGTEAFF
-,TRBD1,TRBV6-5,TRBJ1-1,TGTGCCAGCAGTAAGACAGGGAGCATGAACACTGAAGCTTTCTTT,CASSKTGSMNTEAFF
few,-,TRBV2,TRBJ1-3,TGTGCCAGCACTGTCGTCGGAAACACCATATATTTT,CASTVVGNTIYF
-,TRBD2,TRBV25-1,TRBJ2-7,TGTGCCAGCAGTGAAGGGGGAGGGACCTACGAGCAGTACTTC,CASSEGGGTYEQYF
-,TRBD1,TRBV2,TRBJ2-6,TGTGCCAGCAGCCCCGGGACAGGGGCGACTGGGGCCAACGTCCTGACTTTC,CASSPGTGATGANVLTF
-,TRBD2,TRBV6-5,TRBJ2-3,TGTGCCAGCAGTTCAAGCGGGGGGGGAGATACGCAGTATTTT,CASSSSGGGDTQYF